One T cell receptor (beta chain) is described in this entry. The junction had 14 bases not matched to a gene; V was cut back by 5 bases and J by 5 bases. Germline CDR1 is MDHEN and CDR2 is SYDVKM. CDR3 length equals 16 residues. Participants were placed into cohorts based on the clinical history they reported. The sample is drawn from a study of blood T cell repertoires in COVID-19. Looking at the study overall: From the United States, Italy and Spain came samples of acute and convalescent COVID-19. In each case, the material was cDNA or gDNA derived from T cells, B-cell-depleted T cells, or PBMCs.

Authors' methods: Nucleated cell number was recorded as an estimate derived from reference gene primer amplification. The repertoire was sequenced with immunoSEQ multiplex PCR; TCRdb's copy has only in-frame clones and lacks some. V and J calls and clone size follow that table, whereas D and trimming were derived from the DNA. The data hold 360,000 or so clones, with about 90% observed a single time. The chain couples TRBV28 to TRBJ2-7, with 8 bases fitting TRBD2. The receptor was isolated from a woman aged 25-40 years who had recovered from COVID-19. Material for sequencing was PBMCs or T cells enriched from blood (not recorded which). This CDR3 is CASSNEEREGQHEQYF. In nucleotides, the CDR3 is TGTGCCAGCAGTAACGAAGAACGGGAGGGCCAACACGAGCAGTACTTC. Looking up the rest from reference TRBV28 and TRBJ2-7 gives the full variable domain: DVKVTQSSRYLVKRTGEKVFLECVQDMDHENMFWYRQDPGLGLRLIYFSYDVKMKEKGDIPEGYSVSREKKERFSLILESASTNQTSMYLCASSNEEREGQHEQYFGPGTRLTVT.